This TCR beta chain is from a study of blood T cells in healthy people across ages. Across the whole study: Template switching caught about one barcoded beta molecule for each two T cells.

For the second PCR, which ran for about 6 to 11 cycles, a sample-barcoded 5' primer and a J-beta primer mix were used. Each CDR3 protein gets one entry after TCRdb re-called the 5' RACE reads with MiXCR. Of 1.5 million to 2 million distinct CDR3 sequences in the sample, about 39% were seen once. Approximately 9 milliliters was the volume of peripheral blood drawn from each donor. Findings of the study overall: The diversity estimates, figures obtained from one million T cells, were considered underestimates. Older age went with lower TCR beta diversity per million T cells, in a roughly linear way.

V was cut by 8 bases and J by 8 bases, with 9 bases left in between. Germline values: CDR1 SNHLY, CDR2 FYNNEI. The CDR3 has 11 residues. In the case of this clonotype: The target antigen is unknown.

V usage is TRBV2 and J usage is TRBJ2-2; no definite D call. This clonotype was sampled from a human donor in good health. Source material: blood. DNA of the CDR3: TGTGCCAGCGTCGTATCTGGGGAGCTGTTTTTT. It encodes CASVVSGELFF. The full variable domain, its missing parts supplied by reference TRBV2 and TRBJ2-2, is EPEVTQTPSHQVTQMGQEVILRCVPISNHLYFYWYRQILGQKVEFLVSFYNNEISEKSEIFDDQFSVERPDGSNFTLKIRSTKLEDSAMYFCASVVSGELFFGEGSRLTVL.